These 8 T cell receptor beta chains came from one sample sequenced in a study of blood T cell repertoires in COVID-19. TCRdb keeps only in-frame clones here, not all; method: immunoSEQ multiplex PCR. The table records about 38,000 clones, around 89% of them present only once. The sequenced sample was peripheral blood. The receptors come from a man in his fifties or sixties with active or convalescent COVID-19.

The chain is built from TRBV29-1 and TRBJ1-2; tentatively, D is TRBD1 (6 bases). CDR1 SQVTM and CDR2 ANQGSEA come from the germline V gene. The CDR3 is made up of 15 amino acids. V was clipped by 1 base and J by 0 bases, with 12 bases between them. The CDR3 coding sequence is TGCAGCGTTGAAGTTGGGGGCGTCTCTAACTATGGCTACACCTTC. This gives the protein CSVEVGGVSNYGYTF.

The chain employs TRBV10-3 and TRBJ2-1, with D hard to call. Per germline, CDR1 ENHRY and CDR2 SYGVKD. V was clipped by 2 bases and J by 5 bases, with 4 bases between them. CDR3 size: 12 residues. The CDR3 DNA reads as TGTGCCATCAGTGAGACAGACAATGAGCAGTTCTTC. Translated, it gives CAISETDNEQFF.

The chain recombines TRBV5-8 with TRBJ1-5; D uncertain. The germline V gene encodes CDR1 SGHTS and CDR2 YDEGEE. There are 15 residues in the CDR3. V was clipped by 0 bases and J by 2 bases, with 9 bases between them. In nucleotides, the CDR3 is TGTGCCAGCAGCTTGGATCTAAACCGCAATCAGCCCCAGCATTTT. This codes for CASSLDLNRNQPQHF.

This chain connects TRBV3-1 (or the pseudogene TRBV3-2) to TRBJ2-5, with D perhaps TRBD1 (5 bases). Trimming removed 4 bases from V and 1 base from J, with 10 bases in between. The CDR3 contains 14 residues. Germline V lookup: CDR1 LGHDT, CDR2 YNNKEL (reference sequence). The CDR3 sequence: CASSRRQFQETQYF. For the CDR3, the DNA is TGTGCCAGCAGCCGCCGACAGTTCCAAGAGACCCAGTACTTC.

The rearrangement links TRBV6-2 or TRBV6-3 to TRBJ2-7, with 7 bases that match TRBD1. CDR3 length: 16 amino acids. Germline V gene sequence: CDR1 MNHEY, CDR2 SVGEGT. With 0 bases clipped from V and 5 bases from J, the junction kept 10 bases outside the gene matches. The CDR3 loop reads CASSYSIGGGQDEQYF. DNA of the CDR3: TGTGCCAGCAGTTACTCGATTGGTGGCGGACAGGACGAGCAGTACTTC.

The gene calls are TRBV6-1 and TRBJ1-5, with D unclear. The V and J ends lost 0 bases and 7 bases respectively, with 7 bases between them. The CDR3 is 13 residues long. From germline, CDR1 is MNHNS and CDR2 SASEGT. The CDR3: CASSEAGRQPQHF. The CDR3 nucleotides are TGTGCCAGCAGTGAAGCGGGGAGGCAGCCCCAGCATTTT.

This clone was detected a few times. The genes are TRBV11-2 and TRBJ2-7, with a possible D match to TRBD2 (5 bases). CDR3 size: 14 residues. The germline V and J ends were trimmed by 9 bases and 5 bases, with 20 bases remaining between them. From germline, CDR1 is SGHAT and CDR2 FQNNGV. CDR3 sequence reads: CASRRGGGENEQYF. The CDR3 nucleotides read TGTGCCAGTAGGAGAGGCGGAGGTGAAAACGAGCAGTACTTC.

The chain carries TRBV11-2 and TRBJ2-5, with 9 bases aligning to TRBD1. CDR3 length: 12 amino acids. Germline V lookup: CDR1 SGHAT, CDR2 FQNNGV. V lost 9 bases to trimming and J lost 4 bases; unmatched junction nucleotides: 3. CDR3 nucleotides: TGTGCCAGTGGGACAGGGAGAGAGACCCAGTACTTC. Translating gives CASGTGRETQYF. The full variable domain, rest sourced from reference TRBV11-2 and TRBJ2-5, is EAGVAQSPRYKIIEKRQSVAFWCNPISGHATLYWYQQILGQGPKLLIQFQNNGVVDDSQLPKDRFSAERLKGVDSTLKIQPAKLEDSAVYLCASGTGRETQYFGPGTRLLVL.